These T cell receptor beta chains were read from a single sample in a study of identical twins. TCRdb re-analysed the 5' RACE reads in MiXCR, keeping a single row per CDR3 protein. Among 500,000 or so distinct CDR3 sequences, roughly 21% were seen once, and the ten largest hold 0.91%. A further study also used this sample, focusing on T cells expressing NK-cell markers.

Material: CD4+ T cells sorted from blood. These receptors all come from a young woman in good health. Both conserved end residues are part of each CDR3. Each record gives: D gene, V gene, clone size, CDR3 length, J gene, CDR3 DNA, CDR3 protein. A D gene is named only where the DNA matches it firmly. Part of the rows lack a size; the others show once, few, many or a class for expanded clones.

>TRBD1|TRBV12-3/TRBV12-4|NA|15|TRBJ2-4
TGTGCCAGCAGTTGGGGACAGGGCCCCAAAAACATTCAGTACTTC
CASSWGQGPKNIQYF
>NA|TRBV7-2|NA|13|TRBJ2-5
TGTGCCAGCAGCTTATACGGGAGAGAGACCCAGTACTTC
CASSLYGRETQYF
>TRBD2|TRBV11-2|few|18|TRBJ2-1
TGTGCCTGCAGTCCTAGATTGGGGCTAGCGGGCTCCTACAATGAGCAGTTCTTC
CACSPRLGLAGSYNEQFF
>NA|TRBV12-3/TRBV12-4|few|15|TRBJ2-7
TGTGCCAGCAGTTTACAAGCTTCCGGGGGAGGCGAGCAGTACTTC
CASSLQASGGGEQYF
>NA|TRBV7-3|NA|14|TRBJ2-3
TGTGCCAGCAGCTCCCGGACTATCCGCGATACGCAGTATTTT
CASSSRTIRDTQYF
>NA|TRBV10-3|NA|12|TRBJ2-7
TGTGCCATCAGTCGAATTGAGTACGAGCAGTACTTC
CAISRIEYEQYF
>NA|TRBV21-1|few|12|TRBJ1-2
TGTGCCAGCAGCAAAATAATGTGGCACCCGCTCTTC
CASSKIMWHPLF
>NA|TRBV7-6|NA|13|TRBJ2-2
TGTGCCAGCAGCTTAGATTTATCCGGGGAGCTGTTTTTT
CASSLDLSGELFF
>NA|TRBV14|NA|15|TRBJ2-7
TGTGCCAGCAGCCAAGGACGTGCAGGGCCAGGCGAGCAGTACTTC
CASSQGRAGPGEQYF
>NA|TRBV9|NA|13|TRBJ2-7
TGTGCCAGCAGCAGAGGAGTGGTCCACGAGCAGTACTTC
CASSRGVVHEQYF
>TRBD2|TRBV24-1|NA|19|TRBJ2-3
TGTGCCACCAGTGCCTACGGGGGACGCGGGAGAGATGGCACAGATACGCAGTATTTT
CATSAYGGRGRDGTDTQYF
>NA|TRBV20-1|NA|13|TRBJ1-3
TGCAGTGCTAGGGGATCTAAGGGAAACACCATATATTTT
CSARGSKGNTIYF
>TRBD2|TRBV20-1|few|14|TRBJ2-7
TGCAGTGCAACTAGCGGGAGGACGCTCTACGAGCAGTACTTC
CSATSGRTLYEQYF
>NA|TRBV20-1|NA|12|TRBJ1-2
TGCAGTGCTAACCAGGGCGTGCGGGGCTACACCTTC
CSANQGVRGYTF
>TRBD2|TRBV20-1|NA|14|TRBJ2-7
TGCAGTGCTAGAGACCAGCGGGGTACCTACGAGCAGTACTTC
CSARDQRGTYEQYF
>TRBD2|TRBV7-2|NA|14|TRBJ2-5
TGTGCCAGCCGAATAGCGGGAGTCCCAGAGACCCAGTACTTC
CASRIAGVPETQYF
>NA|TRBV2|NA|11|TRBJ2-7
TGTGCCAGCAGTGAAAAGCTCGAGCAGTACTTC
CASSEKLEQYF
>NA|TRBV10-3|many|12|TRBJ2-3
TGTGCCATCAGACAGGGCCCAGATACGCAGTATTTT
CAIRQGPDTQYF
>NA|TRBV5-1|NA|14|TRBJ2-2
TGCGCCAGCAGTGGTCAGAAGGGCACCGGGGAGCTGTTTTTT
CASSGQKGTGELFF
>NA|TRBV5-1|NA|12|TRBJ2-1
TGCGCCAGCAGCCTCACTAGCAATGAGCAGTTCTTC
CASSLTSNEQFF
>TRBD2|TRBV11-2|NA|18|TRBJ2-5
TGTGCCAGCAGCTTAGTACCCGAGCGGGGGCCGGGACAAGAGACCCAGTACTTC
CASSLVPERGPGQETQYF
>NA|TRBV6-1|NA|18|TRBJ2-7
TGTGCCAGCAGTGAAGCTCTTGCCCGGACGGGAAGCTCCTACGAGCAGTACTTC
CASSEALARTGSSYEQYF
>TRBD2|TRBV20-1|NA|15|TRBJ2-1
TGCAGTGCTAAGCGCCTAGCGGGAGTGTTCAATGAGCAGTTCTTC
CSAKRLAGVFNEQFF
>TRBD2|TRBV7-2|many|16|TRBJ2-3
TGTGCCAGCAGCCTGAGGATAGCGGGAGGGGGAGATACGCAGTATTTT
CASSLRIAGGGDTQYF
>NA|TRBV20-1|NA|15|TRBJ2-4
TGCAGTGCTGGCAAGCCGGTTATAGCCAAAAACATTCAGTACTTC
CSAGKPVIAKNIQYF
>NA|TRBV20-1|NA|13|TRBJ1-5
TGCAGTGCTAGCTTCGGAGGCAATCAGCCCCAGCATTTT
CSASFGGNQPQHF
>TRBD2|TRBV7-9|NA|16|TRBJ2-7
TGTGCCAGCAGCCGCTTGGGGGGGGGTGTCCCCTACGAGCAGTACTTC
CASSRLGGGVPYEQYF
>NA|TRBV27|many|15|TRBJ2-3
TGTGCCAGCAGTCCGCGAACTAGCACAGATGCTACGCAGTATTTT
CASSPRTSTDATQYF
>TRBD2|TRBV7-9|NA|14|TRBJ2-1
TGTGCCAGCACCTCAAGGGCGGGGGACCCTGAGCAGTTCTTC
CASTSRAGDPEQFF
>NA|TRBV3-1|NA|16|TRBJ2-2
TGTGCCAGCAGCCAAGGAAGTGGAACGGACACCGGGGAGCTGTTTTTT
CASSQGSGTDTGELFF
>TRBD2|TRBV5-1|many|17|TRBJ2-2
TGCGCCAGCAGCTCACTAGCGGGAGGTGTGTACACCGGGGAGCTGTTTTTT
CASSSLAGGVYTGELFF
>NA|TRBV7-6|NA|17|TRBJ2-2
TGTGCCAGCAGCCCCGCTGGGAGCCCTAGGTCAAGCGGGGAGCTGTTTTTT
CASSPAGSPRSSGELFF
>NA|TRBV29-1|NA|14|TRBJ2-7
TGCAGCGGCTCCCGGGACTGGACAGGAGGGGAGCAGTACTTC
CSGSRDWTGGEQYF
>NA|TRBV7-9|NA|13|TRBJ2-2
TGTGCCAGCAGCCCCGAGGGGGGCGGGGAGCTGTTTTTT
CASSPEGGGELFF
>NA|TRBV27|NA|16|TRBJ2-1
TGTGCCAGCAGTGTCGACGGGGGCTTTCCCTACAATGAGCAGTTCTTC
CASSVDGGFPYNEQFF
>TRBD1|TRBV12-3/TRBV12-4|NA|15|TRBJ2-1
TGTGCCAGCACCTACTTACAGGGGGCCTACAATGAGCAGTTCTTC
CASTYLQGAYNEQFF
>NA|TRBV27|NA|14|TRBJ2-1
TGTGCCAGCAGTTTCGCCGGGAACGGGAATGAGCAGTTCTTC
CASSFAGNGNEQFF
>NA|TRBV20-1|NA|14|TRBJ1-1
TGCAGTGCTTATGGGATTAATGGGGGGACTGAAGCTTTCTTT
CSAYGINGGTEAFF
>TRBD1|TRBV3-1|few|16|TRBJ2-3
TGTGCCAGCAGCCCCCGACAGGGGGACAACACAGATACGCAGTATTTT
CASSPRQGDNTDTQYF
>NA|TRBV7-2|NA|14|TRBJ2-7
TGTGCCAGCAGCTTGCCCTCCCAGCGGTACGAGCAGTACTTC
CASSLPSQRYEQYF
>NA|TRBV20-1|NA|12|TRBJ2-1
TGCAGTCTAGTCCTTCGAGGCAATGAGCAGTTCTTC
CSLVLRGNEQFF
>TRBD1|TRBV12-3/TRBV12-4|NA|14|TRBJ2-7
TGTGCCAGCAGTTTAAGTGCAGGGGGCAACGAGCAGTACTTC
CASSLSAGGNEQYF
>TRBD1|TRBV29-1|few|13|TRBJ1-2
TGCAGCGTTGAGAGGGGGCAGGTCTATGGCTACACCTTC
CSVERGQVYGYTF
>NA|TRBV29-1|many|14|TRBJ2-1
TGCAGCGCTACACGCTCCGGCTCCTACAATGAGCAGTTCTTC
CSATRSGSYNEQFF
>NA|TRBV9|NA|15|TRBJ2-7
TGTGCCAGCAGCGTAGGCGCCGGCATGGCGAGCGCGCAGTACTTC
CASSVGAGMASAQYF
>TRBD1|TRBV20-1|few|12|TRBJ1-5
TGCAGTGCCCAAAGGGGGCGCGAGCCCCAGCATTTT
CSAQRGREPQHF
>NA|TRBV12-3/TRBV12-4|NA|14|TRBJ1-2
TGTGCCAGCACCGTACACGGACAGTCGAAAGGCTACACCTTC
CASTVHGQSKGYTF
>NA|TRBV7-9|NA|15|TRBJ1-1
TGTGCCAGCAGCCCCCGCCCGGGCCGGTACACTGAAGCTTTCTTT
CASSPRPGRYTEAFF
>NA|TRBV12-3/TRBV12-4|many|15|TRBJ1-5
TGTGCCAGTCATGCGGCCGGCAGGGCCCATCAGCCCCAGCATTTT
CASHAAGRAHQPQHF
>NA|TRBV6-1|few|12|TRBJ1-5
TGTGCCAGCAACTTAAACGGGGAGCCCCAGCATTTT
CASNLNGEPQHF
>NA|TRBV20-1|NA|14|TRBJ2-1
TGCAGTGCTTGGGGACGGACGGTTTACAATGAGCAGTTCTTC
CSAWGRTVYNEQFF
>TRBD1|TRBV20-1|few|15|TRBJ1-1
TGCAGTGCTGGTTCACCGGGACAGATGAACACTGAAGCTTTCTTT
CSAGSPGQMNTEAFF
>NA|TRBV20-1|few|13|TRBJ2-3
TGCAGTGCTGCAGTAGGTAGCGCAGATACGCAGTATTTT
CSAAVGSADTQYF